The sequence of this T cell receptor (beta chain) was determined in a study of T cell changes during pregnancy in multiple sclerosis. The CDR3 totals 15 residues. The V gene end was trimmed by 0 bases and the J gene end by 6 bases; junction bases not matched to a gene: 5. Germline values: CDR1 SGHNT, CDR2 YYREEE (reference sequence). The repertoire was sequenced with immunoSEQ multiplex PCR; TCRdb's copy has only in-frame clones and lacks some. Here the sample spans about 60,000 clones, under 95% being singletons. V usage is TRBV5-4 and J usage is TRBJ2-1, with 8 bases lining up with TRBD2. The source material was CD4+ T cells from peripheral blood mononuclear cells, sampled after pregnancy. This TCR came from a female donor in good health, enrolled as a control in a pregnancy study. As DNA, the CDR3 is TGTGCCAGCAGCTTGGCCGGGGGGGGGAGCAATGAGCAGTTCTTC. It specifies CASSLAGGGSNEQFF.